The T cell receptor (beta chain) under discussion was sequenced for a study of OX40 agonist ivuxolimab in advanced cancers. Study-level findings and limits: Relative to CD4+, CD8+ T cells held more expanded clones on average.

Repertoires were generated with immunoSEQ multiplex PCR, while TCRdb's copy carries only in-frame clones and drops some. The sample holds approximately 78,000 clones; 86% are singletons and the top ten take 6.9%. Systemic immunosuppression or autoimmune disease history was grounds to exclude patients. Blood draws occurred at baseline, cycle 4 day 1, and cycle 7 day 1. CDR1 is SNHLY, CDR2 FYNNEI, per germline. Trimming stripped 5 bases from V and 5 bases from J, with 15 bases between. The CDR3 is 14 amino acids. In the case of this clone: Its specificity is not known.

This receptor was obtained from an adult with an advanced solid tumor such as melanoma, head and neck, liver or kidney cancer. The rearrangement uses TRBV2 and TRBJ1-2; D is unresolved. The material was CD4+ or CD8+ T cells sorted from blood, obtained in a trial of the OX40 agonist ivuxolimab. The CDR3 coding sequence is TGTGCCAGCAGTTCATTGACGGAGAATTATGGCTACACCTTC. It is translated as CASSSLTENYGYTF.